Following are 27 T cell receptor beta chains from one sample sequenced in a study of T cell changes during pregnancy in multiple sclerosis. Only in-frame clones appear in the TCRdb table, and some are missing; sequencing was by immunoSEQ multiplex PCR. Here the sample spans 35,000 to 50,000 clones, 91% being singletons. The sample in question was CD4+ T cells from peripheral blood mononuclear cells, obtained in the third trimester of pregnancy. These receptors all stem from a female donor in good health, enrolled as a control in a pregnancy study.

This chain links TRBV7-2 with TRBJ1-5; D is undetermined. The V end lost 5 bases, the J end lost 4 bases, and 27 bases lay between the germline ends. CDR1 and CDR2 (germline): SGHTA, FQGNSA. The CDR3 is made up of 19 amino acids. In nucleotides, the CDR3 is TGTGCCAGCAGCAATGGGTTAGGGTCGGGGAAATTAGGGAATCAGCCCCAGCATTTT. Amino acids: CASSNGLGSGKLGNQPQHF.

J is TRBJ1-2 and V is TRBV4-2; 7 bases are shared with TRBD1. J lost 4 bases, V lost 1 base, and 12 bases had no gene match. In germline, CDR1 is LGHNA, CDR2 YNFKEQ. This CDR3 spans 17 amino acids. CDR3 protein: CASSQVGGLGGFYGYTF. CDR3 nucleotide sequence: TGTGCCAGCAGCCAAGTAGGGGGCCTAGGGGGATTCTATGGCTACACCTTC.

The rearrangement uses TRBV2 and TRBJ1-2, with 8 bases matching TRBD1. The CDR3 is made up of 13 amino acids. The germline V gene has CDR1 SNHLY and CDR2 FYNNEI. V gave up 6 bases and J gave up 8 bases; unmatched junction bases: 8. The CDR3 DNA is TGTGCCAGCAGAGAGACAGGGGCGGGGGGCTACACCTTC. Translation: CASRETGAGGYTF.

The V and J genes are TRBV28 and TRBJ2-5; possible D gene TRBD2, 5 bases. Trimming shortened V by 4 bases and J by 3 bases, and 12 bases separated the two germline ends. CDR1 and CDR2 (germline): MDHEN, SYDVKM. CDR3 length: 14 amino acids. The CDR3 DNA follows: TGTGCCAGCAGTTCCGTAGCGTGGAAAGAGACCCAGTACTTC. It is translated as CASSSVAWKETQYF.

The chain links TRBV14 to TRBJ2-7; D is undetermined. Trimming removed 3 bases at V and 7 bases at J, with 19 bases between. Germline-derived CDR1 and CDR2 are SGHDN and FVKESK. CDR3 length equals 15 residues. In nucleotides, the CDR3 is TGTGCCAGCAGCCAGGGCTGGGCCCTTTATGGGGAGCAGTACTTC. It is translated as CASSQGWALYGEQYF.

This chain links TRBV6-5 with TRBJ1-1; 9 bases fit TRBD1. Germline CDR1 MNHEY, CDR2 SVGAGI. CDR3 size: 14 residues. With 4 bases clipped from V and 6 bases from J, the junction kept 6 bases outside the gene matches. The CDR3 DNA is TGTGCCAGCAGTTCGGGACAGGGCGCCGCTGAAGCTTTCTTT. Its translation: CASSSGQGAAEAFF.

The chain couples TRBV9 to TRBJ2-7; D not resolved. Trimming cost V 3 bases and J 13 bases, with 11 bases left between them. The CDR3 is 10 amino acids. Germline CDR1 and CDR2: SGDLS and YYNGEE. The CDR3 coding sequence is TGTGCCAGCAGCGATCCCCCCCCTTACTTC. This translates into CASSDPPPYF.

The V and J genes are TRBV2 and TRBJ2-7; 11 bases fit TRBD1. Trimming cost V 3 bases and J 4 bases; bases outside gene matches: 5. This CDR3 has 15 amino acids. Germline CDR1 reads SNHLY; CDR2 reads FYNNEI. The DNA for the CDR3 is TGTGCCAGCAGTGAGTTGTGGGACAGGGGGTACGAGCAGTACTTC. It encodes CASSELWDRGYEQYF.

Comments on this clone: The same CDR3 can be traced to other DNA sequences in this sample. The V and J genes are TRBV28 and TRBJ2-7; TRBD2 might be the D (6 bases). Germline CDR1 MDHEN, CDR2 SYDVKM. The CDR3 has 14 residues. Trimming took 3 bases from V and 4 from J, leaving 13 bases between them. CDR3 region: CASSFGGSKYEQYF. The CDR3 DNA follows: TGTGCCAGCAGTTTTGGGGGGTCAAAGTACGAGCAGTACTTC.

The count of this clone is one. The rearrangement uses TRBV19 and TRBJ2-1; D is perhaps TRBD2 (6 bases). Germline CDR1 and CDR2: LNHDA and SQIVND (reference sequence). The CDR3 spans 13 residues. With 7 bases removed from V and 4 bases from J, the gap between germline ends came to 11 bases. In DNA form, the CDR3 reads TGTGCCAGTACTGGAGGGCAGTACAATGAGCAGTTCTTC. This translates into CASTGGQYNEQFF.

This clone was counted between two and nine times. The rearrangement uses TRBV30 and TRBJ1-5; tentatively, D is TRBD1 (5 bases). CDR3 length: 14 amino acids. The germline V gene encodes CDR1 GTSNPN and CDR2 SVGIG (reference sequence). Trimming removed 3 bases at V and 0 bases at J, with 9 bases between. CDR3 in amino acids: CAWRTQGSNQPQHF. As DNA, the CDR3 is TGTGCCTGGAGAACCCAGGGTAGCAATCAGCCCCAGCATTTT.

This clone is classed as medium-sized. The gene calls are TRBV5-6 and TRBJ2-7; maybe TRBD2 (6 bases). The CDR3 covers 14 residues. The V gene lost 0 bases and the J gene lost 9 bases, with 16 bases spanning the gap. Germline V gene data show CDR1 as SGHDT and CDR2 as YYEEEE. In nucleotides, the CDR3 is TGTGCCAGCAGCTTGGTTGGGGATGGGGGAGGGCAGTACTTC. Translation gives CASSLVGDGGGQYF.

The J gene is TRBJ2-7, the V gene TRBV23-1; D uncertain. TRBV23-1 is an ORF, with its function uncertain. CDR3 length: 15 amino acids. Between the trimmed V and J ends, which lost 4 bases and 1 base, there was a span of 14 bases. The CDR3 region is CASSPPGWKSYEQYF. In nucleotides, the CDR3 is TGCGCCAGCAGTCCTCCCGGGTGGAAGTCCTACGAGCAGTACTTC.

The rearrangement links TRBV14 to TRBJ1-4; D remains ambiguous. V gave up 8 bases and J gave up 7 bases, with 14 bases separating them. Germline values: CDR1 SGHDN, CDR2 FVKESK. The CDR3 loop spans 13 amino acids. CDR3 loop: CASAVLAGEKLFF. The CDR3 DNA is TGTGCCAGCGCCGTCCTCGCGGGTGAAAAACTGTTTTTT.

The rearrangement joins TRBV27 to TRBJ2-3; 7 bases match TRBD1. CDR3 length: 15 amino acids. V shed 3 bases and J 5 bases; nucleotides not matched to a gene: 8. Germline V gives CDR1 MNHEY, CDR2 SMNVEV (reference sequence). CDR3 nucleotides: TGTGCCAGCAGTTTCACCTGGACAGGAGTAGATACGCAGTATTTT. Translating gives CASSFTWTGVDTQYF.

This rearrangement joins TRBV4-1 to TRBJ1-4; TRBD1 is a possible D gene (6 bases). The CDR3 is 15 residues long. V shed 3 bases and J shed 0 bases, with 8 bases lying between them. CDR1 and CDR2 (germline): MGHRA, YSYEKL. The chain's CDR3 is CASSQAGATNEKLFF. The CDR3 DNA reads as TGCGCCAGCAGCCAGGCAGGGGCAACTAATGAAAAACTGTTTTTT.

Points on this clone: Other nucleotide sequences from this sample produce the same CDR3. The chain couples TRBV10-3 to TRBJ2-7; possible D gene TRBD2, 6 bases. The CDR3 sequence is 14 residues long. Germline lookup yields CDR1 ENHRY and CDR2 SYGVKD. V was clipped by 8 bases and J by 0 bases, with 14 bases between them. CDR3 bases: TGTGCCATCGCGGGATTATCGCCCTCCTACGAGCAGTACTTC. This codes for CAIAGLSPSYEQYF.

The chain recombines TRBV13 with TRBJ2-3; possible D gene TRBD2, 5 bases. Germline V CDR1 and CDR2: PRHDT, FYEKMQ (reference sequence). Trimming removed 3 bases at V and 3 bases at J, with 19 bases between. The CDR3 consists of 17 residues. The CDR3 DNA sequence: TGTGCCAGCAGCTTCTTCCCTGGACGGGGATTGACAGATACGCAGTATTTT. Protein product: CASSFFPGRGLTDTQYF.

This clone occurred once. The rearrangement uses TRBV6-5 and TRBJ2-7, with 7 bases that match TRBD1. In germline, CDR1 is MNHEY, CDR2 SVGAGI. J lost 0 bases, V lost 11 bases, and 10 bases had no gene match. The CDR3 runs 14 residues. The CDR3 here is CAAARDRPSYEQYF. The CDR3 nucleotides are TGTGCCGCCGCCCGGGACAGACCCTCCTACGAGCAGTACTTC.

V and J are TRBV30 and TRBJ1-2; D is unclear. V lost 2 bases, J lost 5 bases, and 9 bases lay in between. Germline V gives CDR1 GTSNPN, CDR2 SVGIG (reference sequence). The CDR3 is made up of 12 amino acids. This CDR3 reads CAWSPSLYGYTF. The CDR3 nucleotides read TGTGCCTGGAGTCCAAGCCTTTATGGCTACACCTTC. The whole variable domain, filled in from reference TRBV30 and TRBJ1-2, reads SQTIHQWPATLVQPVGSPLSLECTVEGTSNPNLYWYRQAAGRGLQLLFYSVGIGQISSEVPQNLSASRPQDRQFILSSKKLLLSDSGFYLCAWSPSLYGYTFGSGTRLTVV.

This clone was seen more than once but under ten times. The chain combines TRBV29-1 with TRBJ2-6, with D maybe TRBD2 (6 bases). The CDR3 contains 15 residues. The V and J ends lost 1 base and 2 bases respectively, with 9 bases between them. CDR1 SQVTM and CDR2 ANQGSEA come from the germline V gene. CDR3 in DNA: TGCAGCGTTGAAGGATCGGGGGCTGGGGCCAACGTCCTGACTTTC. Its translation is CSVEGSGAGANVLTF.

This rearrangement joins TRBV2 to TRBJ1-4; possibly TRBD1 for D (5 bases). The CDR3 totals 14 residues. CDR1 SNHLY and CDR2 FYNNEI come from the germline V gene. Deletions cut 10 bases from V and 5 bases from J, with 17 bases between. The CDR3 DNA reads as TGTGCCACCCGAAACGGGGAGGGGAATGAAAAACTGTTTTTT. It specifies CATRNGEGNEKLFF.

The chain is built from TRBV10-3 and TRBJ2-2; D call uncertain. Germline values: CDR1 ENHRY, CDR2 SYGVKD. Trimming pared 4 bases from V and 1 base from J, leaving 7 bases between. There are 14 residues in the CDR3. The CDR3 DNA follows: TGTGCCATCAGTGGCAGGTTGAACACCGGGGAGCTGTTTTTT. Protein sequence: CAISGRLNTGELFF.

This sequence joins TRBV5-4 and TRBJ1-6; 7 bases align to TRBD1. Germline CDR1 is SGHNT and CDR2 is YYREEE (reference sequence). This CDR3 comprises 15 residues. With 0 bases clipped from V and 10 bases from J, the junction kept 7 bases outside the gene matches. CDR3 loop: CASSLAGTVNSPLHF. The CDR3 region has the DNA TGTGCCAGCAGCTTGGCTGGGACAGTAAACTCACCCCTCCACTTT.

J is TRBJ2-1 and V is TRBV28; possibly TRBD1 for D (5 bases). Trimming took off 6 bases at V and 0 bases at J, with 18 bases between the two ends. CDR1 and CDR2 from the germline V gene are MDHEN and SYDVKM. This CDR3 is 17 amino acids long. In nucleotides, the CDR3 is TGTGCCAGCAGCTCCCCCTGGGGCTTAAGCTCCTACAATGAGCAGTTCTTC. Translating gives CASSSPWGLSSYNEQFF.

This clone was picked up one time. The rearrangement joins TRBV5-4 to TRBJ1-2; D remains ambiguous. Trimming stripped 4 bases from V and 3 bases from J, with 7 bases between. The germline CDR1 and CDR2 sequences are SGHNT and YYREEE (reference sequence). The CDR3 spans 12 residues. The CDR3 loop is CASSGRYYGYTF. Written as DNA, the CDR3 is TGTGCCAGCAGCGGTCGGTACTATGGCTACACCTTC.

V gene TRBV5-6 combines with J gene TRBJ1-2; a weak D match, TRBD1 (6 bases). CDR3 length equals 16 residues. CDR1 and CDR2 (germline): SGHDT, YYEEEE. Trimming removed 3 bases at V and 4 bases at J, with 19 bases between. CDR3 nucleotides: TGTGCCAGCAGCTCCAAAGGACAGACAAAACTCTATGGCTACACCTTC. Translation gives CASSSKGQTKLYGYTF.